This T cell receptor beta chain was documented in a study of radiotherapy plus CTLA-4 blockade in lung cancer. V was cut by 1 base and J by 1 base, with 4 bases left in between. CDR3 length: 13 residues. The germline V gene has CDR1 SGHAT and CDR2 FQNNGV. TCRdb's table, derived via immunoSEQ multiplex PCR, lists solely in-frame clones and lacks some. Among tens of thousands of clones, roughly four fifths were seen once, and the ten largest hold approximately 8.3%. This chain joins TRBV11-2 and TRBJ1-1; D unclear. This specimen was peripheral blood, taken from a patient treated with radiotherapy plus ipilimumab. This sequence was found in a human donor with non-small cell lung cancer who had stable disease on radiotherapy plus ipilimumab. CDR3 sequence reads: CASSLGWNTEAFF. The DNA for the CDR3 is TGTGCCAGCAGCTTAGGCTGGAACACTGAAGCTTTCTTT.